The present TCR beta chain was sequenced within a study of T cell responses to AZD1222 COVID-19 vaccine. Produced via immunoSEQ multiplex PCR; TCRdb's table is partial and in-frame only. The table includes about 140,000 clones, roughly 90% detected once. General study points: Clonal diversity was possibly underestimated; the donors were predominantly white British and more often female. As reported, nearly half of all spike-specific TCRs target variant regions that are unmutated. CD4 TCRs linked to vaccination spanned spike, dominating at 160-218 and 743-854.

Germline CDR1 LNHDA, CDR2 SQIVND (reference sequence). The CDR3 totals 13 residues. With 6 bases clipped from V and 5 bases from J, the junction kept 3 bases outside the gene matches. A single count supports this clone. No antigen is known for it. The J gene is TRBJ2-5, the V gene TRBV19, with 10 bases matching TRBD2. This sample comprised peripheral blood, obtained on day 0 of AZD1222 vaccination. The sequence derives from an adult in good health. CDR3 in amino acids: CASSRGLAETQYF. CDR3 nucleotide sequence: TGTGCCAGTAGCCGGGGACTAGCGGAGACCCAGTACTTC.